This T cell receptor (beta chain) is drawn from a study of CD8 T cells in ankylosing spondylitis. Study-wide results and limits: A TCR beta motif of fewer than ten highly homologous variants seemed to mark ankylosing spondylitis blood.

The table lists this clonotype with a few counts. As yet, its antigen is unknown. TCRdb fed the 5' RACE reads into MiXCR, producing one record per CDR3 protein. The sample includes some 840,000 distinct CDR3 sequences, 12% of them seen just once. CDR3 length equals 15 residues. Germline-derived CDR1 and CDR2 are DFQATT and SNEGSKA (reference sequence). V gave up 4 bases and J gave up 0 bases, with 14 bases separating them. Sample: blood, either unsorted or a sorted T cell fraction (not recorded which). V is TRBV20-1 and J is TRBJ2-3; D is possibly TRBD1 (6 bases). The sequence derives from a male donor with ankylosing spondylitis. CDR3 residues: CSANRVMTSTDTQYF. The CDR3 coding sequence is TGCAGTGCTAACAGGGTAATGACTAGCACAGATACGCAGTATTTT.